The clone carrying this TCR beta chain came up a few times. Time point defined: newly diagnosed GD, antithyroid drugs for less than 3 months. The authors made the TCR library using RNA they extracted from PBMCs. This CDR3 has 14 residues. CDR1 SGHTA and CDR2 FQGNSA come from the germline V gene. V was clipped by 6 bases and J by 7 bases; unmatched bases: 8. Combining iRepertoire HTBI primers with Arm-PCR of CDR3 regions, the authors built TCR beta libraries. TCRdb re-called the multiplex PCR reads with MiXCR, one entry per CDR3 protein. The data contain about 540,000 distinct CDR3 sequences, roughly 14% of them singletons. This specimen comes from a study of regulatory T cells in long-lasting Graves disease. These data also formed part of another study, on T cells in Graves' hyperthyroidism and ophthalmopathy. That study adds: In validation, the model predicted ophthalmopathy. These predictions came a median approximately six months before onset.

Sequencing was performed on peripheral blood mononuclear cells (PBMCs), taken at new diagnosis, from a patient treated with antithyroid drugs. This chain joins TRBV7-2 and TRBJ1-4, with TRBD1 identical over 7 bases. This clonotype originated in a man aged 30 to 45 with Graves disease. The chain's CDR3 is CASRPTGSAEKLFF. CDR3 DNA: TGTGCCAGCAGGCCGACAGGGTCCGCTGAAAAACTGTTTTTT.